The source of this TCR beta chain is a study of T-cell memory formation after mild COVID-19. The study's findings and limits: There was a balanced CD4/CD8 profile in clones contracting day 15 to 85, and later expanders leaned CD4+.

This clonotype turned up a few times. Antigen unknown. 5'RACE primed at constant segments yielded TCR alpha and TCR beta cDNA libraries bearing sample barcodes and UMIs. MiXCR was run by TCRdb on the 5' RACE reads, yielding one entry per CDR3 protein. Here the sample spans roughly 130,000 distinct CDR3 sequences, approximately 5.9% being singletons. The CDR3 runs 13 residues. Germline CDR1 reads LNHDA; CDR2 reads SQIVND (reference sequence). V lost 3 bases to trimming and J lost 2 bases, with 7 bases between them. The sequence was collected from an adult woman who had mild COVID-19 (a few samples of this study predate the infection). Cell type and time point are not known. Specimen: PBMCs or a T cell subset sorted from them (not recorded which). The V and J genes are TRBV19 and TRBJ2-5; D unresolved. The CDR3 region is CASSIGRQETQYF. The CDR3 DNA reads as TGTGCCAGTAGTATTGGCAGGCAAGAGACCCAGTACTTC.